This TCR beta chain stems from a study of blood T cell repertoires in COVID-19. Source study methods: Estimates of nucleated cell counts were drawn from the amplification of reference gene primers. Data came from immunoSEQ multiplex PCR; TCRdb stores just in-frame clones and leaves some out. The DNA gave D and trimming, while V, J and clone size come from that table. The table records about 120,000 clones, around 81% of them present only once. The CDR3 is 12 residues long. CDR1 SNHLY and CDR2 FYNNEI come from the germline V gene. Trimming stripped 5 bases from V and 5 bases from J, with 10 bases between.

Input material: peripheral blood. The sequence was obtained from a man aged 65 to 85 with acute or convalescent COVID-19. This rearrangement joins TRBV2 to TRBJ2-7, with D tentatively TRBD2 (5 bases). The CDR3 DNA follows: TGTGCCAGCAGTATTTGGGAGAACGAGCAGTACTTC. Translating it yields CASSIWENEQYF. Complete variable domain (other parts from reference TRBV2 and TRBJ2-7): EPEVTQTPSHQVTQMGQEVILRCVPISNHLYFYWYRQILGQKVEFLVSFYNNEISEKSEIFDDQFSVERPDGSNFTLKIRSTKLEDSAMYFCASSIWENEQYFGPGTRLTVT.